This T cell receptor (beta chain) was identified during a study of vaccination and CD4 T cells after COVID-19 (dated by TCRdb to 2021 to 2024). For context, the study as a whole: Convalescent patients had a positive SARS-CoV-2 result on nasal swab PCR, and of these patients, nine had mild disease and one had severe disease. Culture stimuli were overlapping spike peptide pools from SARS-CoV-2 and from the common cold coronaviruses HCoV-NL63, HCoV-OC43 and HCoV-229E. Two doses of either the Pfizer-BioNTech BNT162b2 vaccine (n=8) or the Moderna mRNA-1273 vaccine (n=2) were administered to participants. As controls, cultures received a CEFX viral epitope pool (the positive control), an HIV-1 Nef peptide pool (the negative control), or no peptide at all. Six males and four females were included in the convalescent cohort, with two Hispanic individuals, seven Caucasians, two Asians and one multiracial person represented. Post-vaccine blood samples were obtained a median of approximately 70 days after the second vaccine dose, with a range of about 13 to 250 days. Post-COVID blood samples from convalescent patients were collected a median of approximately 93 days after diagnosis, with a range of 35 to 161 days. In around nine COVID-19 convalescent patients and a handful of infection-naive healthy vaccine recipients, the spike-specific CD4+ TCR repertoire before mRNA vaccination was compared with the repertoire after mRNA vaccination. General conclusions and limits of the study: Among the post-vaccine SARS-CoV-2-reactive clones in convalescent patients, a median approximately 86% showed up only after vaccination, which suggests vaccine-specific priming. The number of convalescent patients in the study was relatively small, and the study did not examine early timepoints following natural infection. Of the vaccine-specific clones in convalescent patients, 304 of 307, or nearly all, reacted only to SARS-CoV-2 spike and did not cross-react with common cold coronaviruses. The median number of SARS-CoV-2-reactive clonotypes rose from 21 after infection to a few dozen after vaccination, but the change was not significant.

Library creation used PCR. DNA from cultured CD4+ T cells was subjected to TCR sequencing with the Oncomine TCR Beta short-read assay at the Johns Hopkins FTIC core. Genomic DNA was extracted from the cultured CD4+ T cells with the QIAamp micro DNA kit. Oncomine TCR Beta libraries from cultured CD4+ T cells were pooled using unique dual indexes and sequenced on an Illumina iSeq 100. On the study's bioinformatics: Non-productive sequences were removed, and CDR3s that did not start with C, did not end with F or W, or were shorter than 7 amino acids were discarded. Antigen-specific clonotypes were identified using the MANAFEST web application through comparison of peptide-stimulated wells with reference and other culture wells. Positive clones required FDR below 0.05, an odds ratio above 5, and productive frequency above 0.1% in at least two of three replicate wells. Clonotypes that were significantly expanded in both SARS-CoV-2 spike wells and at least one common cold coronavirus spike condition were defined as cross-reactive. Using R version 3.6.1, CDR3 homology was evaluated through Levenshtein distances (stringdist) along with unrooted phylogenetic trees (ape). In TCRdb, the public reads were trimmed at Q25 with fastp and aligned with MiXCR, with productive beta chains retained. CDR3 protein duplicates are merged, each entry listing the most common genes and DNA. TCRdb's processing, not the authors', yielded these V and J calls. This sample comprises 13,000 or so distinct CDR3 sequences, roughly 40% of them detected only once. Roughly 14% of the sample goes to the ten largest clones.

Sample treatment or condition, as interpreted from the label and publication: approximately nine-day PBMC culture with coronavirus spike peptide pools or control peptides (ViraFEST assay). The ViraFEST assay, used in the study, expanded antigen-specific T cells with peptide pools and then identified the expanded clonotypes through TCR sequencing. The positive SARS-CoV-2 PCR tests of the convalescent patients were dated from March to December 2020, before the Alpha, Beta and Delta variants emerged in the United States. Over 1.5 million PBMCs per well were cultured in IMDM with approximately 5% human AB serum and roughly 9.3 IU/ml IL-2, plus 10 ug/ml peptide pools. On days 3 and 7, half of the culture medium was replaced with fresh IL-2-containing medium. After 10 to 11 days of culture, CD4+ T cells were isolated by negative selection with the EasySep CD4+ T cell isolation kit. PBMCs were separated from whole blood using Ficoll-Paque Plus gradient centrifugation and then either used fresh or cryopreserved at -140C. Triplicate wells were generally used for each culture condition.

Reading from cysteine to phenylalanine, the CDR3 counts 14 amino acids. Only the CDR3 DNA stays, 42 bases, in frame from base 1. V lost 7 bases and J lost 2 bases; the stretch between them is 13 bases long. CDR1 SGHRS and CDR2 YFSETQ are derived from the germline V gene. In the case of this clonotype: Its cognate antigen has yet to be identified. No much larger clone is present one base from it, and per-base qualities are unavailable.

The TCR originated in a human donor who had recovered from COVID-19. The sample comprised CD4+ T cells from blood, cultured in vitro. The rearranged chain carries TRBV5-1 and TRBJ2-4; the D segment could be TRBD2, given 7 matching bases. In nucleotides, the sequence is TGCGCCAGCGCAAGGGGGGGGACCAAAAACATTCAGTACTTC. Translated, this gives CASARGGTKNIQYF.